These T cell receptor beta chains were read from a single sample in a study of shared clonotypes between healthy human individuals. Libraries were prepared by immunoSEQ multiplex PCR; TCRdb keeps only in-frame clonotypes and omits some of them. The table lists some 2.1 million clones, around 96% of them singletons. The source material was naive CD8+ T cells sorted from blood. Every receptor here comes from a man younger than 35 in good health. Both conserved end residues are part of each CDR3.

cdr3_length	v_call	j_call	cdr3_aa
18	TRBV27	TRBJ2-7	CASSPDPKGGGWTYEQYF
19	TRBV2	TRBJ2-1	CASNGLAGGMTQANNEQFF
15	TRBV4-1	TRBJ2-7	CASSRVAGSNYEQYF
14	TRBV7-9	TRBJ1-2	CASSQGGDGYGYTF
14	TRBV2	TRBJ2-7	CASSPGLAGYEQYF
14	TRBV7-9	TRBJ1-2	CASSLVGPNYGYTF
15	TRBV10-3	TRBJ2-2	CAISEEAPNTGELFF
14	TRBV11-1	TRBJ2-7	CASSPPTEFGEQYF
14	TRBV6-5	TRBJ2-1	CASSPAVLYNEQFF
16	TRBV27	TRBJ1-1	CASSLSSGVGHTEAFF
12	TRBV28	TRBJ1-2	CASSDRYGGYTF
15	TRBV4-1	TRBJ1-2	CASSQDGRGGYGYTF
12	TRBV30	TRBJ1-6	CACGESNSPLHF
14	TRBV5-1	TRBJ1-1	CASSLTEVATEAFF
14	TRBV5-6	TRBJ1-3	CASSLQGGGNTIYF
16	TRBV19	TRBJ1-1	CASSIGATGGDTEAFF
14	TRBV6-5	TRBJ2-7	CASSTGHLGYEQYF
14	TRBV10-3	TRBJ2-1	CAIRHRDWPNEQFF
13	TRBV6-1	TRBJ2-5	CAGGLAGEETQYF
15	TRBV4-1	TRBJ2-7	CASSQEVVYSYEQYF
14	TRBV27	TRBJ1-5	CASSSDRGLQPQHF
14	TRBV27	TRBJ2-7	CASSQGLGSYEQYF
15	TRBV6-1	TRBJ1-2	CASSSPGVELYGYTF
15	TRBV5-4	TRBJ1-1	CASSLGERQEVEAFF
16	TRBV11-2	TRBJ2-7	CASSPSGLAGDYEQYF
15	TRBV2	TRBJ1-5	CASSTTEESNQPQHF
14	TRBV11-2	TRBJ2-7	CASSHRDRIYEQYF